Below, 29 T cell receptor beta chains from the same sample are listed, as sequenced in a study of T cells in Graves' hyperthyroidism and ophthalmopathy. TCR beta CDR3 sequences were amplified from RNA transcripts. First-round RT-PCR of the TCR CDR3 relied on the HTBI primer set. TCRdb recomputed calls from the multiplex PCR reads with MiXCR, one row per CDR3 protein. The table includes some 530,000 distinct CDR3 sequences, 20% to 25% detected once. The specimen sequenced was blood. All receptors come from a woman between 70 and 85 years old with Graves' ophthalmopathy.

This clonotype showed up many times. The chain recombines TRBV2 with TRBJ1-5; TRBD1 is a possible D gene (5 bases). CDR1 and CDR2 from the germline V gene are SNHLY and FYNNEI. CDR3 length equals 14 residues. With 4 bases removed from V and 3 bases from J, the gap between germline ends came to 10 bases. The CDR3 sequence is CASSGGTLNQPQHF. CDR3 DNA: TGTGCCAGCAGTGGGGGGACCCTCAATCAGCCCCAGCATTTT.

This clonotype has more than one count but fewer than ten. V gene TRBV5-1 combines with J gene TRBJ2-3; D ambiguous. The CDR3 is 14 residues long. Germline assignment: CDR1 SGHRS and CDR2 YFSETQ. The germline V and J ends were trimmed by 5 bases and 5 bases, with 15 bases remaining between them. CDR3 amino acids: CASSARAPRDTQYF. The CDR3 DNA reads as TGCGCCAGCAGTGCTCGGGCCCCCCGAGATACGCAGTATTTT.

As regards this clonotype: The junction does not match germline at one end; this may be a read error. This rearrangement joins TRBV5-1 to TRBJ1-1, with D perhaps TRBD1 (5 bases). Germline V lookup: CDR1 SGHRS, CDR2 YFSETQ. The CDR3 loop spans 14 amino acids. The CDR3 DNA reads TGCGCCAGCAGCTTGGGGGAGGGGAACACTGAAGCTTCCTTT. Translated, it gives CASSLGEGNTEASF.

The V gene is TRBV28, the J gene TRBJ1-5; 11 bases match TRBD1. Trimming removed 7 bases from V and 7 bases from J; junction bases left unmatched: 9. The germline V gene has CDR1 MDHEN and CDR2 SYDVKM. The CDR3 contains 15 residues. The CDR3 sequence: CASTTPGQGVQPQHF. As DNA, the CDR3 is TGTGCCAGCACCACCCCGGGACAGGGGGTACAGCCCCAGCATTTT.

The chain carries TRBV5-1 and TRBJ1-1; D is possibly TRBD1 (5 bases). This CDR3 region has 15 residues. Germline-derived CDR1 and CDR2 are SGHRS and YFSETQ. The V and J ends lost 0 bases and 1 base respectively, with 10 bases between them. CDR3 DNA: TGCGCCAGCAGCTTGGTGATGACAGAGAACACTGAAGCTTTCTTT. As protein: CASSLVMTENTEAFF.

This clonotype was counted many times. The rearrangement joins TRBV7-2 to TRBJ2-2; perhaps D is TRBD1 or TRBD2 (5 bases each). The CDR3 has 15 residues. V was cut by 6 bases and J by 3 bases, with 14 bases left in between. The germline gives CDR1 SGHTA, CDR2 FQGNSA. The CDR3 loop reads CASRKILGDTGELFF. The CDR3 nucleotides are TGTGCCAGCAGGAAAATACTAGGGGACACCGGGGAGCTGTTTTTT.

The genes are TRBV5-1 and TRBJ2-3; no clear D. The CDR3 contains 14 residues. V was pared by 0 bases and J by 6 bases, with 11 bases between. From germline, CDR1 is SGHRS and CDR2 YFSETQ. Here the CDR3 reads CASSLGAESDTQYF. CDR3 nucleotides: TGCGCCAGCAGCTTGGGGGCAGAAAGTGATACGCAGTATTTT.

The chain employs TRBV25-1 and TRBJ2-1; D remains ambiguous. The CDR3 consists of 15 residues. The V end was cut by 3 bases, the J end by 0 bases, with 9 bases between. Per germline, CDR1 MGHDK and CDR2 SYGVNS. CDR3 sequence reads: CASSDPSNSYNEQFF. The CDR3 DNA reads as TGTGCCAGCAGTGATCCGAGTAACTCCTACAATGAGCAGTTCTTC.

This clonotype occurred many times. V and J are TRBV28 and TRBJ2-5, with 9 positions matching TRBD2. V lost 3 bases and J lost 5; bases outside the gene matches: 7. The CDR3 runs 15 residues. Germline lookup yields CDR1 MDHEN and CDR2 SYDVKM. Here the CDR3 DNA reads TGTGCCAGCAGTTTTCTGGCGGGAGGGTTCGAGACCCAGTACTTC. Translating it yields CASSFLAGGFETQYF.

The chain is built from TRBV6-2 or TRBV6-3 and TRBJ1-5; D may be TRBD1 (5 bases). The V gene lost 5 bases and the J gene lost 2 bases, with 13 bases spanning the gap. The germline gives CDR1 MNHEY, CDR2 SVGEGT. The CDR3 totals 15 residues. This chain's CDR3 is CASSQNRGGNQPQHF. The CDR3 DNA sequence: TGTGCCAGCAGTCAGAACCGGGGGGGCAATCAGCCCCAGCATTTT.

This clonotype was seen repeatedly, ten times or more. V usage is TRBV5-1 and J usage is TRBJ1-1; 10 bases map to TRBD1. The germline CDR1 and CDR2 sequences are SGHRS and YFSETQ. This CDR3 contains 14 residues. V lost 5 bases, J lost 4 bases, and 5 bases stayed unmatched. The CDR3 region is CASSRTGGTTEAFF. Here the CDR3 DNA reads TGCGCCAGCAGTCGGACAGGGGGTACCACTGAAGCTTTCTTT. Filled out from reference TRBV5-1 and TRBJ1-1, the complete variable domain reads KAGVTQTPRYLIKTRGQQVTLSCSPISGHRSVSWYQQTPGQGLQFLFEYFSETQRNKGNFPGRFSGRQFSNSRSEMNVSTLELGDSALYLCASSRTGGTTEAFFGQGTRLTVV.

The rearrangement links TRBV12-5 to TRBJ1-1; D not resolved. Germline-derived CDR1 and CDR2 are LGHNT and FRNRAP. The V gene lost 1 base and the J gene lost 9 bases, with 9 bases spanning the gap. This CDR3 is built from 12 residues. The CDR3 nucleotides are TGTGCTAGTGGTTTGGCCACAGCTAAAGCTTTCTTT. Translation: CASGLATAKAFF.

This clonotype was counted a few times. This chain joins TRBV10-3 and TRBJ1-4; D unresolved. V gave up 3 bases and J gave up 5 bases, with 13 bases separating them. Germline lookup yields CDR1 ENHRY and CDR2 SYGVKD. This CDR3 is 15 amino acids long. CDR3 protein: CAISDEGGLNEKLFF. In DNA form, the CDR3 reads TGTGCCATCAGTGATGAGGGAGGCCTAAATGAAAAACTGTTTTTT.

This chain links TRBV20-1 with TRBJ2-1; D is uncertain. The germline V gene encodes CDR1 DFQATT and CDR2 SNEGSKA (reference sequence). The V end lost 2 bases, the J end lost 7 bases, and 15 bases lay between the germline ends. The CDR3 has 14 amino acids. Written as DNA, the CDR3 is TGCAGTGCTAGACTCTACGCCAGTGGGAATGAGCAGTTCTTC. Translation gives CSARLYASGNEQFF.

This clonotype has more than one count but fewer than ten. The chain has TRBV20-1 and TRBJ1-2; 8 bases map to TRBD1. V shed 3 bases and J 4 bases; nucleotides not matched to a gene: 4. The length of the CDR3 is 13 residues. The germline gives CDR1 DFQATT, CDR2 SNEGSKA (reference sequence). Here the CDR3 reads CSARQQGGYGYTF. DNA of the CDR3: TGCAGTGCTAGGCAACAGGGGGGCTATGGCTACACCTTC.

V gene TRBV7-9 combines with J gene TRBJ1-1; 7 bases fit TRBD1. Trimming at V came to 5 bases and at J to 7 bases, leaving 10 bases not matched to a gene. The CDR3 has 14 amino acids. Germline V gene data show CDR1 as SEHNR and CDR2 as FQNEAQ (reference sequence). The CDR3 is CASSVRDSGNEAFF. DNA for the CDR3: TGTGCCAGCAGCGTCCGGGACAGTGGAAATGAAGCTTTCTTT.

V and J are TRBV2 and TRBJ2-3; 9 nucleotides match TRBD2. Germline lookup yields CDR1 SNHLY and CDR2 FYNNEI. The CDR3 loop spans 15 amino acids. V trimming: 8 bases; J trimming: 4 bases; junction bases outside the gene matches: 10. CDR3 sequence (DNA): TGTGCCAGCGGGGGGGCGGGAGGGCCTCCAGATACGCAGTATTTT. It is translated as CASGGAGGPPDTQYF.

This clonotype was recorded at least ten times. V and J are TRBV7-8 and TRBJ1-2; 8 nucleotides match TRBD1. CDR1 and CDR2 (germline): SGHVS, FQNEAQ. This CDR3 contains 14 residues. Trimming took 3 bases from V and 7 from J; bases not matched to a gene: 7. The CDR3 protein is CASSLDRAPGGYTF. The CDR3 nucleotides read TGTGCCAGCAGCTTGGACAGGGCACCTGGTGGCTACACCTTC.

In DNA form, the CDR3 reads TGCGCCAGCAGCACCTCCCGTGGGCACGGGGCGGACACCATATATTTT. The encoded protein is CASSTSRGHGADTIYF. The chain links TRBV5-1 to TRBJ1-3; tentative D call: TRBD1 (5 bases). Germline lookup yields CDR1 SGHRS and CDR2 YFSETQ. The V end was cut by 4 bases, the J end by 8 bases, with 22 bases between. This CDR3 comprises 16 residues.

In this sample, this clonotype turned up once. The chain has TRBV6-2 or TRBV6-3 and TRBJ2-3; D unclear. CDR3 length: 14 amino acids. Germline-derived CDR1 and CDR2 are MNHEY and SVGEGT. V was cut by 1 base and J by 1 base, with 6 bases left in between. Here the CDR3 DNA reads TGTGCCAGCAGTTACTTGGCCGGCACAGATACGCAGTATTTT. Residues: CASSYLAGTDTQYF.

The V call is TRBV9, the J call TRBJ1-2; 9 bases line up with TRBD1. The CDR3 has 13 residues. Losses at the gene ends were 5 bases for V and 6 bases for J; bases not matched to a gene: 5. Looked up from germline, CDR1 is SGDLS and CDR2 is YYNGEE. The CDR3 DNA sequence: TGTGCCAGCAGGGATGGGACAGGGCATGGCTACACCTTC. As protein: CASRDGTGHGYTF. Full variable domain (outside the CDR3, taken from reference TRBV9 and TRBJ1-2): DSGVTQTPKHLITATGQRVTLRCSPRSGDLSVYWYQQSLDQGLQFLIQYYNGEERAKGNILERFSAQQFPDLHSELNLSSLELGDSALYFCASRDGTGHGYTFGSGTRLTVV.

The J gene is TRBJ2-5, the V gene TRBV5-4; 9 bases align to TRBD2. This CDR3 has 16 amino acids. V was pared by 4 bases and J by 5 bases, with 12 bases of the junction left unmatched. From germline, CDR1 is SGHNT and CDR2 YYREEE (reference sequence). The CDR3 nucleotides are TGTGCCAGCAGCCACAACCTGGGACTAGCAGGGGAGACCCAGTACTTC. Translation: CASSHNLGLAGETQYF.

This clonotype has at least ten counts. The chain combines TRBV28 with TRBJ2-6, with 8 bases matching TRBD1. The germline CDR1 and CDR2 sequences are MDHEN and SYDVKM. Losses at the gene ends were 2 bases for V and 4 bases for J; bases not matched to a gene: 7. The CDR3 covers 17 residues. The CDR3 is CASSLPQGAGGANVLTF. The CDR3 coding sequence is TGTGCCAGCAGTTTACCCCAGGGGGCGGGAGGGGCCAACGTCCTGACTTTC.

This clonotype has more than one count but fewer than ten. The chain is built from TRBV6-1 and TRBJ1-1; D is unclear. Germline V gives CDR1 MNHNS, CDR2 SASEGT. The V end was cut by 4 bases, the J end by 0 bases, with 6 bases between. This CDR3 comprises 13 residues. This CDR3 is CASSARMNTEAFF. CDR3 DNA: TGTGCCAGCAGTGCCCGAATGAACACTGAAGCTTTCTTT.

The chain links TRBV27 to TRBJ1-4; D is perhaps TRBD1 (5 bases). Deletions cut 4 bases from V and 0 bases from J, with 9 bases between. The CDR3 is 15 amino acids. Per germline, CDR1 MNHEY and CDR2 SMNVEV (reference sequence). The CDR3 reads CASSYEGATNEKLFF. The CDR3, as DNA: TGTGCCAGCAGTTACGAAGGGGCAACTAATGAAAAACTGTTTTTT.

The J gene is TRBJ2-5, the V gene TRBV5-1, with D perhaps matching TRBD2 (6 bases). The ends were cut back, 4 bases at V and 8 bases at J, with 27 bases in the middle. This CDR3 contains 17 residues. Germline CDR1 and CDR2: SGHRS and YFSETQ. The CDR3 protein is CASSGGYAGSTGKTQYF. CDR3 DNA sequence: TGCGCCAGCAGCGGAGGCTACGCCGGGAGCACCGGGAAAACCCAGTACTTC.

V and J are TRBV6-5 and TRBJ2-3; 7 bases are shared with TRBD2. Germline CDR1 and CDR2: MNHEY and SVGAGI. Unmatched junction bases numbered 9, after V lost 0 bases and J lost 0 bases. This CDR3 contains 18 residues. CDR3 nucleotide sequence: TGTGCCAGCAGTTACTCGAGACGCGGGGGAGTTAGCACAGATACGCAGTATTTT. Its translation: CASSYSRRGGVSTDTQYF.

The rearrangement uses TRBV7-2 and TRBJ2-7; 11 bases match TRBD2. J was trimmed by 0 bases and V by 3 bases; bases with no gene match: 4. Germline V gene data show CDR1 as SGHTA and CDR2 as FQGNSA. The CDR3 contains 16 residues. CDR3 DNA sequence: TGTGCCAGCAGCTTGGATACTAGCGGGAGCTCCTACGAGCAGTACTTC. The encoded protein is CASSLDTSGSSYEQYF.

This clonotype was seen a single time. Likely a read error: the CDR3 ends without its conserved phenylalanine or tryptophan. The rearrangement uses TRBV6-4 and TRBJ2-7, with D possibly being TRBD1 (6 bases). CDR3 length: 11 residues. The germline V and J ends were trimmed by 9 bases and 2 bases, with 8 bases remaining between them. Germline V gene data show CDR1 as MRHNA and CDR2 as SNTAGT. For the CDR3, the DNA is TGTGCCAGTCGGACAGCCTACGAGCAGTACTGC. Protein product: CASRTAYEQYC.